This T cell receptor beta chain emerged from a study of regulatory T cells in long-lasting Graves disease. Per the germline V gene, CDR1 is SGHAT and CDR2 is FQNNGV. Trimming pared 5 bases from V and 5 bases from J, leaving 18 bases between. CDR3 size: 15 residues. Study-level results: Peripheral blood alone, not thyroid tissue, underwent study.

Stated time point: newly diagnosed GD, antithyroid drugs for less than 3 months. With RNA extracted from PBMCs as input, the TCR library was made. The patient group derived from an endocrinology department in Xi'an, China. For TCR beta, libraries came from iRepertoire HTBI primers and Arm-PCR of CDR3 regions. Each CDR3 protein gets one entry after TCRdb re-called the multiplex PCR reads with MiXCR. The profile shows 200,000 to 250,000 distinct CDR3 sequences, 20% of them singletons. As concerns this clonotype: Its antigen is undetermined.

The sequencing used peripheral blood mononuclear cells (PBMCs), collected at new diagnosis, from a patient treated with antithyroid drugs. The clonotype was recovered from a female donor with Graves disease. The chain uses TRBV11-2 and TRBJ1-1; possible D gene TRBD1, 6 bases. Here the CDR3 reads CASSAQGGGRTEAFF. CDR3 in DNA: TGTGCCAGCAGCGCCCAAGGGGGGGGAAGGACTGAAGCTTTCTTT.